A selection of T cell receptor beta chains follows, all from one sample in a study of cytomegalovirus exposure and HLA in healthy donors. Clones were read by immunoSEQ multiplex PCR, and TCRdb kept only the in-frame ones, dropping some. Counted here are some 87,000 clones, over 70% occurring once; the ten biggest clones make up under 6%. The sample consisted of PBMCs. The receptors stem from a man aged 18-30 years in good health and CMV-seropositive. The CDR3 runs from the conserved cysteine through the conserved F or W. A D gene is named only where the DNA matches it firmly. The size entry is marked missing in some rows and otherwise reads once, few, many or a size class.

NA	TRBD1	TRBV9	TRBJ2-7	CASSLGQGPLSYEQYF	TGTGCCAGCAGCCTAGGACAGGGCCCCCTATCCTACGAGCAGTACTTC
NA	TRBD1	TRBV7-8	TRBJ1-1	CASSSPGQGIPTEAFF	TGTGCCAGCAGCTCACCGGGACAGGGCATTCCCACTGAAGCTTTCTTT
NA	NA	TRBV4-2	TRBJ2-1	CASSLGVTNEQFF	TGTGCCAGCAGCTTAGGAGTGACCAATGAGCAGTTCTTC
NA	NA	TRBV7-3	TRBJ2-1	CASSLTSDYNEQFF	TGTGCCAGCAGCTTAACTAGCGACTACAATGAGCAGTTCTTC
NA	NA	TRBV6-5	TRBJ1-3	CASIIAPGLGNTIYF	TGTGCCAGCATTATAGCTCCAGGACTCGGAAACACCATATATTTT
NA	TRBD1	TRBV7-9	TRBJ2-7	CASSSPGTGYEQYF	TGTGCCAGCAGCTCACCCGGGACAGGCTACGAGCAGTACTTC
few	NA	TRBV21-1	TRBJ2-7	CASSKPKRGREAPYEQYF	TGTGCCAGCAGCAAACCGAAACGGGGGCGGGAGGCTCCCTACGAGCAGTACTTC
once	NA	TRBV4-1	TRBJ1-5	CASSQDGRGDQPQHF	TGCGCCAGCAGCCAAGATGGGAGAGGAGATCAGCCCCAGCATTTT
NA	NA	TRBV29-1	TRBJ2-7	CSALSGERYEQYF	TGCAGCGCCCTGTCAGGGGAAAGGTACGAGCAGTACTTC
NA	TRBD2	TRBV4-1	TRBJ2-3	CASSHPGGIRAQYF	TGCGCCAGCAGCCACCCGGGGGGGATTCGGGCGCAGTATTTT
NA	TRBD2	TRBV13	TRBJ2-7	CASSRPGGLYEQYF	TGTGCCAGCAGTCGGCCGGGGGGGCTTTACGAGCAGTACTTC
NA	TRBD2	TRBV4-1	TRBJ2-3	CASSRPGLAVTDTQYF	TGCGCCAGCAGCCGCCCCGGACTAGCGGTCACAGATACGCAGTATTTT
NA	NA	TRBV9	TRBJ2-5	CASSVANKETQYF	TGTGCCAGCAGCGTCGCTAATAAAGAGACCCAGTACTTC
NA	TRBD2	TRBV9	TRBJ2-2	CASSVALAETIGELFF	TGTGCCAGCAGCGTAGCGCTAGCGGAGACGATCGGGGAGCTGTTTTTT
NA	TRBD1	TRBV11-2	TRBJ1-4	CASNRQGYEKLFF	TGTGCCAGCAACCGACAGGGATATGAAAAACTGTTTTTT
NA	NA	TRBV25-1	TRBJ1-1	CASSESRTVTEAFF	TGTGCCAGCAGTGAATCCCGGACAGTCACTGAAGCTTTCTTT
NA	NA	TRBV18	TRBJ1-5	CASSPVTGSNQPQHF	TGTGCCAGCTCACCCGTGACAGGCAGCAATCAGCCCCAGCATTTT
NA	NA	TRBV4-1	TRBJ2-5	CASSQRGGAETQYF	TGCGCCAGCAGCCAAAGGGGGGGCGCCGAGACCCAGTACTTC
NA	TRBD2	TRBV9	TRBJ2-6	CASSATLLAGGSGANVLTF	TGTGCCAGCAGCGCCACTCTACTAGCGGGTGGCTCTGGGGCCAACGTCCTGACTTTC
NA	NA	TRBV6-5	TRBJ2-1	CASGRAGNEQFF	TGTGCCAGCGGCAGGGCGGGGAATGAGCAGTTCTTC
NA	NA	TRBV28	TRBJ1-2	CASSLGQVASGYTF	TGTGCCAGCAGTTTAGGGCAGGTCGCGTCCGGCTACACCTTC
NA	TRBD1	TRBV4-1	TRBJ1-5	CASSQEGTDGEPQHF	TGCGCCAGCAGCCAAGAGGGGACAGACGGGGAGCCCCAGCATTTT
NA	NA	TRBV5-6	TRBJ1-4	CASSLWLSPGKLFF	TGTGCCAGCAGCTTATGGCTATCCCCAGGAAAACTGTTTTTT
few	NA	TRBV2	TRBJ2-7	CASRASSYEQYF	TGTGCCAGCAGAGCGAGCTCCTACGAGCAGTACTTC
NA	NA	TRBV6-5	TRBJ2-4	CASTGQMGNIQYF	TGTGCCAGCACAGGACAGATGGGGAACATTCAGTACTTC
NA	TRBD1	TRBV4-1	TRBJ1-2	CASSLNRGDYGYTF	TGCGCCAGCAGCCTAAACAGGGGAGACTATGGCTACACCTTC
NA	TRBD2	TRBV29-1	TRBJ2-1	CSVAEGRAEGEQFF	TGCAGCGTTGCAGAGGGGAGGGCTGAGGGTGAGCAGTTCTTC
NA	NA	TRBV7-9	TRBJ1-2	CASNAEVLNYGYTF	TGTGCCAGCAACGCCGAGGTATTGAACTATGGCTACACCTTC
NA	NA	TRBV10-1	TRBJ2-3	CASSVGNLDTQYF	TGCGCCAGCAGTGTTGGCAATTTGGATACGCAGTATTTT